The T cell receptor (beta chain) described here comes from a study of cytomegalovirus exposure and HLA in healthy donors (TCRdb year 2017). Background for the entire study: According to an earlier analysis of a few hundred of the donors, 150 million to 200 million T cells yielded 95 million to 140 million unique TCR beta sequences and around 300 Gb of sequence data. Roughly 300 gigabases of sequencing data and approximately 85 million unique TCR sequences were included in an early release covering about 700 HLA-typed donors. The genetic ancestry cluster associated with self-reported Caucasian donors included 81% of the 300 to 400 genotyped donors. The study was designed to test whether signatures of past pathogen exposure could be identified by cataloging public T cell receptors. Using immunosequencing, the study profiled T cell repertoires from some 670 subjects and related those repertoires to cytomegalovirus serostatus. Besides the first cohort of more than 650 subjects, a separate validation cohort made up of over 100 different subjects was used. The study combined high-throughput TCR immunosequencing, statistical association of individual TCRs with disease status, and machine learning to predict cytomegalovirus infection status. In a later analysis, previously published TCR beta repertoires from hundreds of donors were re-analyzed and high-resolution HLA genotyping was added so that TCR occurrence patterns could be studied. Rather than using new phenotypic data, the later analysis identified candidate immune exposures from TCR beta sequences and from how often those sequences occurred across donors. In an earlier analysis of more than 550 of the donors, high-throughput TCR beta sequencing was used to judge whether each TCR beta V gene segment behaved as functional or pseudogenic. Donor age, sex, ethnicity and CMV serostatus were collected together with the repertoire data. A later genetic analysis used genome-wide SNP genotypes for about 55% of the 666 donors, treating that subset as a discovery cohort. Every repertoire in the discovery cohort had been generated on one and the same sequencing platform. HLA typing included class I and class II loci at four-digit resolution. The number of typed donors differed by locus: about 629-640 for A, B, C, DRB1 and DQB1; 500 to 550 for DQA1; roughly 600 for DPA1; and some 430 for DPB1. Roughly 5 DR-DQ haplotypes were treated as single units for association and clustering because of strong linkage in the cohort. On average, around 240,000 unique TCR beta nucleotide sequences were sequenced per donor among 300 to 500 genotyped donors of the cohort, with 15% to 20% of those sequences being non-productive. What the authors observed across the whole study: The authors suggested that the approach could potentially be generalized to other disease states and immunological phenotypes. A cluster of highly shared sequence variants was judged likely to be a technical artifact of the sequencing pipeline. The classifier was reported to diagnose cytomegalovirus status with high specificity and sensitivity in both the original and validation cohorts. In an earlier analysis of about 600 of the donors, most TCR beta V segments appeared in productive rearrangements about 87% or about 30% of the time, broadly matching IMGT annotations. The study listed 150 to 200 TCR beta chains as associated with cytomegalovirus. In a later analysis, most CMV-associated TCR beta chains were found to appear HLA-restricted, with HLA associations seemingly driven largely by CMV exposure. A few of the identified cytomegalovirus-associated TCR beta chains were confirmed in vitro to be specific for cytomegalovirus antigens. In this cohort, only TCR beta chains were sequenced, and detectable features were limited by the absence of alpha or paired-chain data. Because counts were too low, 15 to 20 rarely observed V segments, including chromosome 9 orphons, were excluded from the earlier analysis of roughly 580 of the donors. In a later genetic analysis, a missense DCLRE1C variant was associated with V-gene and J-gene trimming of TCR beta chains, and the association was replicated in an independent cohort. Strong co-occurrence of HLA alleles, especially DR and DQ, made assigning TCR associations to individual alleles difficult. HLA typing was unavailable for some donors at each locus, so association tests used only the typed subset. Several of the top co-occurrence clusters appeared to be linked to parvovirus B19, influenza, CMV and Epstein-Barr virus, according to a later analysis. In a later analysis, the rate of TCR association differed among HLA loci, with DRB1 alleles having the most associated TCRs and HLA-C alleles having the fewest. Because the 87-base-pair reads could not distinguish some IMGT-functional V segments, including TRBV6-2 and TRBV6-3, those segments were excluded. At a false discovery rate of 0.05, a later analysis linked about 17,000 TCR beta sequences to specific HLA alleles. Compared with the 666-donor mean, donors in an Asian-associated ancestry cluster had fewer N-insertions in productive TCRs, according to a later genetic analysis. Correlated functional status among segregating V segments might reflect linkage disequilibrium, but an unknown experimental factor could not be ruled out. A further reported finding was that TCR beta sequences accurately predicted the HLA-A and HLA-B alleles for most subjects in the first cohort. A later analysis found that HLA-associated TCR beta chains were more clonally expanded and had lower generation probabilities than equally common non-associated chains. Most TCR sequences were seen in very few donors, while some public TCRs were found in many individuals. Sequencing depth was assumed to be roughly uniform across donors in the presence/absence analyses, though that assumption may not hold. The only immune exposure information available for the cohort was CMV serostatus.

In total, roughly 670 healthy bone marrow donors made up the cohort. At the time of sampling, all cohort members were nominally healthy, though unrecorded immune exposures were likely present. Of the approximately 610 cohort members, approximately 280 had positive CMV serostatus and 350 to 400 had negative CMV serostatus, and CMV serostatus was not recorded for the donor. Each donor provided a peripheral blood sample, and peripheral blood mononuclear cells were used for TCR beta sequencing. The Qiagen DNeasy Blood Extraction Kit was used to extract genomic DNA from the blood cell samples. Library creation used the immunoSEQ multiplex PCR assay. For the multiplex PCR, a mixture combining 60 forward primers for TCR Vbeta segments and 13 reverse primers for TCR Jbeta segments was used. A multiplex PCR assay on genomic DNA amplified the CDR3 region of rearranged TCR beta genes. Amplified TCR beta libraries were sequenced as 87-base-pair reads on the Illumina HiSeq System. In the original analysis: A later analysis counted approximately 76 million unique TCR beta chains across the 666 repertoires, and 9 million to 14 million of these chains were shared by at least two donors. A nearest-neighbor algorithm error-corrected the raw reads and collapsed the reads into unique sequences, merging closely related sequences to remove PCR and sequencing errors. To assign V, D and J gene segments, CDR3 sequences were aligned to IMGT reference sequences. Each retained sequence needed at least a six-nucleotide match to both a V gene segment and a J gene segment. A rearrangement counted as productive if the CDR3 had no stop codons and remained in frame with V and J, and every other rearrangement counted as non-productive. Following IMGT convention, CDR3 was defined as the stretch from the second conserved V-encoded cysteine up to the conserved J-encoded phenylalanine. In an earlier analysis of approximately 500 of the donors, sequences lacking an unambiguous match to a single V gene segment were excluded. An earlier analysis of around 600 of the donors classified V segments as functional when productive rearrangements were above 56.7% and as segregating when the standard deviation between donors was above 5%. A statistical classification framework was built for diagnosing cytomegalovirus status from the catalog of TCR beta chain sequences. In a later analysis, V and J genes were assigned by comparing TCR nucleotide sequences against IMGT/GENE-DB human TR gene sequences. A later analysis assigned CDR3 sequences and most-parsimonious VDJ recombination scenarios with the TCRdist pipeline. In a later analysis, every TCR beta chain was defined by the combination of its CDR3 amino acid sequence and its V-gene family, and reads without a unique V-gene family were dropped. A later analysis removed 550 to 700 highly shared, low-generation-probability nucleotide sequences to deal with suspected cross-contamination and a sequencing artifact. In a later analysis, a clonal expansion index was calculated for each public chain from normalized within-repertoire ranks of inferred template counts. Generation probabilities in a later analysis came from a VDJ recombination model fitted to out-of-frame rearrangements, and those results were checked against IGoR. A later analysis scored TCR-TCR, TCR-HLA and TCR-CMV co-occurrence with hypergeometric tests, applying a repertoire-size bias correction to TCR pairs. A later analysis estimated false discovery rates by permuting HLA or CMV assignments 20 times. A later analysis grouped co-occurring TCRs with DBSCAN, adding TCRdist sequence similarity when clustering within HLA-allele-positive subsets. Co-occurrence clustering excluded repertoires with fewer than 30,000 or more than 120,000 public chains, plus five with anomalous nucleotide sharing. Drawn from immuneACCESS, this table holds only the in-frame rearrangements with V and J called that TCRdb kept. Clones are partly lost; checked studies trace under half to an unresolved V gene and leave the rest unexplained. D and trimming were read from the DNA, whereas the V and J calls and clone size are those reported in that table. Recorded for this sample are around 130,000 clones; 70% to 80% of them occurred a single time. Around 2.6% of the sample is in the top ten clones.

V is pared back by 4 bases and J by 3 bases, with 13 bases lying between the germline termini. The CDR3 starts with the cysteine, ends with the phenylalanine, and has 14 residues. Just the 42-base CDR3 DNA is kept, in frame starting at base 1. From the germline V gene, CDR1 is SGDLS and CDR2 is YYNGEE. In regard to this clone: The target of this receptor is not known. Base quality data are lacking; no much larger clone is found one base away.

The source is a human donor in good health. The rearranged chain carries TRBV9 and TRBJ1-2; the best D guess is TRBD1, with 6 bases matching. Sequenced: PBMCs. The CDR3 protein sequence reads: CASSSQGAYYGYTF. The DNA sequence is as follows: TGTGCCAGCAGCTCACAGGGTGCTTACTATGGCTACACCTTC.